This is a list of T cell receptor beta chains from one sample in a study of blood T cell repertoires in COVID-19. Generated by immunoSEQ multiplex PCR, the TCRdb table keeps only in-frame clones and is missing some. Among nearly 45,000 clones, 85% to 90% were seen once, and the ten largest hold 3% to 4.5%. Source material: peripheral blood. These receptors were taken from a man aged 40-49 years with COVID-19, enrolled during active disease. Both conserved end residues are part of each CDR3. A D gene is named only where the DNA matches it firmly. Only part of the rows carry a size: once, few, many, or a class if the clone is expanded.

size: .; D: .; J: TRBJ1-1; V: TRBV5-1; DNA: TGCGCCAGCCTTCCAGGGGATAGAGGGATGAACACTGAAGCTTTCTTT; CDR3: CASLPGDRGMNTEAFF
size: few; D: .; J: TRBJ2-2; V: TRBV7-3; DNA: TGTGCCAGCAGCTTAATCCGGACCGGGGAGCTGTTTTTT; CDR3: CASSLIRTGELFF
size: .; D: .; J: TRBJ2-5; V: TRBV11-2; DNA: TGTGCCAGCAGGTCCATTCAAATAGAGACCCAGTACTTC; CDR3: CASRSIQIETQYF
size: .; D: TRBD2; J: TRBJ2-5; V: TRBV9; DNA: TGTGCCAGCAGCGGTCTAGCGGGAGAGTGGGAGACCCAGTACTTC; CDR3: CASSGLAGEWETQYF
size: .; D: .; J: TRBJ1-3; V: TRBV15; DNA: TGTGCCACCAGCCCCCGACAGGTTTCCTCTGGAAACACCATATATTTT; CDR3: CATSPRQVSSGNTIYF
size: .; D: TRBD1; J: TRBJ1-3; V: TRBV6-5; DNA: TGTGCCAGCAGTTATGAAGGGGGCGGTGGAAACACCATATATTTT; CDR3: CASSYEGGGGNTIYF
size: .; D: TRBD2; J: TRBJ2-1; V: TRBV7-2; DNA: TGTGCCAGCAGCTTAGCGAGTGAGGGGTTGACTAGCTCAGCATCGGGGAATGAGCAGTTCTTC; CDR3: CASSLASEGLTSSASGNEQFF
size: .; D: .; J: TRBJ2-5; V: TRBV24-1; DNA: TGTGCCACCAGTGCGGACAGTGATAGAGACACCCAGTACTTC; CDR3: CATSADSDRDTQYF
size: .; D: TRBD1; J: TRBJ1-2; V: TRBV12-3/TRBV12-4; DNA: TGTGCCAGCAGTTTAAGACAGGGAAATGGCTACACCTTC; CDR3: CASSLRQGNGYTF
size: few; D: TRBD1; J: TRBJ2-2; V: TRBV30; DNA: TGTGCCTGGAGTGTACGGACAGGGGGCGTCGGGGAGCTGTTTTTT; CDR3: CAWSVRTGGVGELFF
size: .; D: TRBD1; J: TRBJ1-2; V: TRBV16; DNA: TGTGCCAGCAGCCAATCGGACAGGGGCTTAGACTATGGCTACACCTTC; CDR3: CASSQSDRGLDYGYTF
size: once; D: TRBD1; J: TRBJ1-1; V: TRBV5-6; DNA: TGTGCCAGCAGCTTAGGACAGGGGAGAATGAACACTGAAGCTTTCTTT; CDR3: CASSLGQGRMNTEAFF
size: .; D: .; J: TRBJ2-2; V: TRBV5-4; DNA: TGTGCCAGCTCAACCCCCTCAGGGAACACCGGGGAGCTGTTTTTT; CDR3: CASSTPSGNTGELFF
size: .; D: .; J: TRBJ2-7; V: TRBV9; DNA: .; CDR3: CASSVGPGSSYEQYF
size: .; D: .; J: TRBJ2-5; V: TRBV5-5; DNA: TGTGCCAGCAGCTTGATGTCGGTAGGGGGAGAGACCCAGTACTTC; CDR3: CASSLMSVGGETQYF
size: .; D: TRBD2; J: TRBJ2-5; V: TRBV27; DNA: TGTGCCAGCAGTTTTACCGGGACTAGCGGCGGAGGGGAGACCCAGTACTTC; CDR3: CASSFTGTSGGGETQYF
size: .; D: TRBD1; J: TRBJ2-1; V: TRBV30; DNA: TGTGCCTGGAGGCCCAGGGACAGCATATCCTACAATGAGCAGTTCTTC; CDR3: CAWRPRDSISYNEQFF
size: .; D: TRBD2; J: TRBJ2-5; V: TRBV23-1; DNA: TGCGCCAACCTCCTGAGTTGTAGGGCTAGCGGGAGGACCGAGACCCAGTACTTC; CDR3: CANLLSCRASGRTETQYF
size: .; D: TRBD1; J: TRBJ2-7; V: TRBV29-1; DNA: TGCAGCGTGGCCTTGACAGGGGGTTTCGAGCAGTACTTC; CDR3: CSVALTGGFEQYF
size: .; D: TRBD2; J: TRBJ2-1; V: TRBV2; DNA: TGTGCCAGCAGTGTACTAGCGGGAAATTGGCAGTTCTTC; CDR3: CASSVLAGNWQFF
size: .; D: TRBD1; J: TRBJ1-6; V: TRBV9; DNA: TGTGCCAGCAGCGTAGGTGGGACAGGGCGGTCACCCCTCCACTTT; CDR3: CASSVGGTGRSPLHF
size: .; D: TRBD1; J: TRBJ1-4; V: TRBV30; DNA: TGTGCCTGGAGACGGGGACAGGGTAATGAAAAACTGTTTTTT; CDR3: CAWRRGQGNEKLFF
size: .; D: .; J: TRBJ2-2; V: TRBV24-1; DNA: TGTGCCACCAGTGGGAGCGTGAACACCGGGGAGCTGTTTTTT; CDR3: CATSGSVNTGELFF
size: .; D: .; J: TRBJ1-4; V: TRBV7-9; DNA: TGTGCCAGCAGTCCTCCCGGGACTGATTATGAAAAACTGTTTTTT; CDR3: CASSPPGTDYEKLFF
size: .; D: TRBD1; J: TRBJ1-6; V: TRBV29-1; DNA: TGCAGCGTTTCCGGGACAGTCGGCTCACCCCTCCACTTT; CDR3: CSVSGTVGSPLHF
size: .; D: TRBD2; J: TRBJ2-5; V: TRBV11-2; DNA: TGTGCCAGCAGCTTACTAGCGGGGGTGGTGGGAGAGACCCAGTACTTC; CDR3: CASSLLAGVVGETQYF
size: .; D: .; J: TRBJ1-6; V: TRBV7-2; DNA: TGTGCCAGCAGCTTAGAGCGTCTCTCACCCCTCCACTTT; CDR3: CASSLERLSPLHF
size: .; D: .; J: TRBJ1-1; V: TRBV4-1; DNA: TGCGCCAGCAGCCAAGGCGACAGGTCGTTTGTTGACGCTTTCTTT; CDR3: CASSQGDRSFVDAFF
size: .; D: .; J: TRBJ2-3; V: TRBV10-3; DNA: TGTGCCAGCCGGGGTAGGGCAGGGGGGACAGATACGCAGTATTTT; CDR3: CASRGRAGGTDTQYF
size: .; D: .; J: TRBJ1-1; V: TRBV7-9; DNA: TGTGCCAGCAGCTTAGCTTTAGGGTGGGGCAAGGGACGTGGAGGGGCTTTCTTT; CDR3: CASSLALGWGKGRGGAFF
size: .; D: .; J: TRBJ1-5; V: TRBV4-1; DNA: TGCGCCAGCAGCCAGGCCGAGGGGGAGCCCCAGCATTTT; CDR3: CASSQAEGEPQHF
size: once; D: .; J: TRBJ2-3; V: TRBV18; DNA: TGTGCCAGCTCACTTAAGGTAGCTCGGGCAGATACGCAGTATTTT; CDR3: CASSLKVARADTQYF
size: .; D: .; J: TRBJ2-7; V: TRBV4-1; DNA: TGCGCCAGCAGCCAAGTTTCTACCTACGAGCAGTACTTC; CDR3: CASSQVSTYEQYF
size: .; D: .; J: TRBJ1-3; V: TRBV13; DNA: TGTGCCAGCAGCTACAGGGAAAGTACTGGAAACACCATATATTTT; CDR3: CASSYRESTGNTIYF
size: few; D: .; J: TRBJ1-2; V: TRBV12-3/TRBV12-4; DNA: TGTGCCAGCGGGGCGGGGCTCGGAGGCTACACCTTC; CDR3: CASGAGLGGYTF
size: once; D: TRBD1; J: TRBJ1-1; V: TRBV29-1; DNA: TGCAGCGTTGCTCCGGGACAGATTACTGAAGCTTTCTTT; CDR3: CSVAPGQITEAFF
size: .; D: .; J: TRBJ1-4; V: TRBV5-5; DNA: TGTGCCAGCAGCTTGAACTCTCGTGCAACTAATGAAAAACTGTTTTTT; CDR3: CASSLNSRATNEKLFF